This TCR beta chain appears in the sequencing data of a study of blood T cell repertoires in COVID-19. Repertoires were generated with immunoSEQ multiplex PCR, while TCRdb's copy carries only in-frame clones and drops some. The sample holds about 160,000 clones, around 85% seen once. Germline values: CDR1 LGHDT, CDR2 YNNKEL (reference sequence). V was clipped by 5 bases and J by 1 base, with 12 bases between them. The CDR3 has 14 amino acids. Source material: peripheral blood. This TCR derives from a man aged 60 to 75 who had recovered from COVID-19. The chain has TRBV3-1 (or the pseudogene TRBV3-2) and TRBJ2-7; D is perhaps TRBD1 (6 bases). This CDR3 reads CASSLQGQSYEQYF. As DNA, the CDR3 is TGTGCCAGCAGCTTACAGGGCCAGTCCTACGAGCAGTACTTC.